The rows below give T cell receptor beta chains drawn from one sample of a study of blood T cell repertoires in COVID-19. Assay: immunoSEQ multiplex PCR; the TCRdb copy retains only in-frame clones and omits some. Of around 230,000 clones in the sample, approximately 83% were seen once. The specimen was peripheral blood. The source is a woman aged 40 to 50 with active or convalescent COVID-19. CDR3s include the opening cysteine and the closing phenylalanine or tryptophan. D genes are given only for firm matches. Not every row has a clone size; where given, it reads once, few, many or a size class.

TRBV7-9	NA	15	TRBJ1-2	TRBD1	TGTGCCAGCAGCTTAGTCCCGGACAGGGGGGATGGCTACACCTTC	CASSLVPDRGDGYTF
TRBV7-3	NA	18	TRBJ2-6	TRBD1	TGTGCCAGCAGCTTAACGGCAGGGACAGGCTCTGGGGCCAACGTCCTGACTTTC	CASSLTAGTGSGANVLTF
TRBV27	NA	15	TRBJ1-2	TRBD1	TGTGCCAGCAGTTCTGGGACGGGACAGGGAGGTGGCTACACCTTC	CASSSGTGQGGGYTF
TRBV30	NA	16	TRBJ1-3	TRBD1	TGTGCCTGGAGTACTAAGGGACAGGGATCTGGAAACACCATATATTTT	CAWSTKGQGSGNTIYF
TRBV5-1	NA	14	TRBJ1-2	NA	TGCGCCAGCAGCTCCATGACAGACTACTATGGCTACACCTTC	CASSSMTDYYGYTF
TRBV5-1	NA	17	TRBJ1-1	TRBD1	TGCGCCAGCAGCTTGGCCGGGACAGGACGGCGGAACACTGAAGCTTTCTTT	CASSLAGTGRRNTEAFF
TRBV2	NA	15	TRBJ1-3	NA	TGTGCCAGCAGTGGAACCAGGGGAGCGGGAAACACCATATATTTT	CASSGTRGAGNTIYF
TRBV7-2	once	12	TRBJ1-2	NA	TGTGCCAGCAGCACAAGGGAGGGAGGCTACACCTTC	CASSTREGGYTF
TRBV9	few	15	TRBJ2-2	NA	TGTGCCAGCACTCAGGGCGGGACCCAACCCGGGGAGCTGTTTTTT	CASTQGGTQPGELFF
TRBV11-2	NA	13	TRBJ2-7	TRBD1	TGTGCCAGCAGCTTGAGGACAGGAGACGAGCAGTACTTC	CASSLRTGDEQYF
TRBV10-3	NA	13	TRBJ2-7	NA	TGTGCCATCAGTGAGTCGAAAGGGGACGAGCAGTACTTC	CAISESKGDEQYF
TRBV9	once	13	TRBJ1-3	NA	TGTGCCAGCAGCGTTTACCAGGGGAACACCATATATTTT	CASSVYQGNTIYF
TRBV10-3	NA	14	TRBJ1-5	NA	TGTGCCGCTGGAAGGGGGGGGGCGGATCAGCCCCAGCATTTT	CAAGRGGADQPQHF
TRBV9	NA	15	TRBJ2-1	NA	TGTGCCAGCAGCGTTGGGGCAGGGGTCCGGGGTGAGCAGTTCTTC	CASSVGAGVRGEQFF
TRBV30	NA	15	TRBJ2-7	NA	TGTGCCTGGAGTGGTCTAGGGGTCCTACTATACGAGCAGTACTTC	CAWSGLGVLLYEQYF
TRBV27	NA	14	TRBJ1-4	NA	TGTGCCAGCAGTTTATCGACGTGGAGCGAAAAACTGTTTTTT	CASSLSTWSEKLFF
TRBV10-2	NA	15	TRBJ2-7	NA	TGCGCCAGCAGTGAGTCCCGGGGAATCTCCTACGAGCAGTACTTC	CASSESRGISYEQYF
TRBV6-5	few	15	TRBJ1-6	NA	TGTGCCAGCAGGGGGGCCCGCCCCTATAATTCACCCCTCCACTTT	CASRGARPYNSPLHF
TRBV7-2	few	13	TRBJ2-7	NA	TGTGCCAGCAGCTTAGACACTAGAGGCGAGCAGTACTTC	CASSLDTRGEQYF
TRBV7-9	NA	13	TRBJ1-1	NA	TGTGCCAGCAGCTTAAAGGGGACAACTGAAGCTTTCTTT	CASSLKGTTEAFF
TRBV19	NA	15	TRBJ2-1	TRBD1	TGTGCCAGTAGTATAGCAGGGGGCGCCTACAATGAGCAGTTCTTC	CASSIAGGAYNEQFF
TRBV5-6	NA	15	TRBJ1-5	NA	TGTGCCAGCAGCTTAAGCATCGCTGGAGGGGAACCCCAGCATTTT	CASSLSIAGGEPQHF
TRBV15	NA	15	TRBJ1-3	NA	TGTGCCACCAGCAGAGATCCATTCTCTGGAAACACCATATATTTT	CATSRDPFSGNTIYF
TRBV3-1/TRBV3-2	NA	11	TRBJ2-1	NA	TGTGCCAGCAGCCAAGGTCAGGGTCAGTTCTTC	CASSQGQGQFF
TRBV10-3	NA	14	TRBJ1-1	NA	TGTGCCATCAGAAGGACGGCGGGGAACACTGAAGCTTTCTTT	CAIRRTAGNTEAFF
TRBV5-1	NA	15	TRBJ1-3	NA	TGCGCCAGCAAGCCGGGACTGAGCTCTGGAAACACCATATATTTT	CASKPGLSSGNTIYF
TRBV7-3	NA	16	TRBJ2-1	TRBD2	TGTGCCAGCAGCCCGGTAGCGGGTAGAACATACAATGAGCAGTTCTTC	CASSPVAGRTYNEQFF
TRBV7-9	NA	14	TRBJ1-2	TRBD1	TGTGCCAGCAGCTCCGACAGGGTGGTCTATGGCTACACCTTC	CASSSDRVVYGYTF
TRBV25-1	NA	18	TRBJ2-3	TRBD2	TGTGCCAGCAGTGAATTAATGGAGGCTAGCGGCCGCACAGATACGCAGTATTTT	CASSELMEASGRTDTQYF
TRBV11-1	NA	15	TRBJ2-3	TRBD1	TGTGCCAGCAGCTTAGCCGACAGGGTCACAGATACGCAGTATTTT	CASSLADRVTDTQYF
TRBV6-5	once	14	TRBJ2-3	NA	TGTGCCAGCAGTTACAGAACTAGGACAGATACGCAGTATTTT	CASSYRTRTDTQYF
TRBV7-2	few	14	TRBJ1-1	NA	TGTGCCAGCAGCCAACCTCCGGAGAGCACTGAAGCTTTCTTT	CASSQPPESTEAFF
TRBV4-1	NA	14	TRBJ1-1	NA	TGCGCCAGCAGCCCCTGGGCGGGGAACACTGAAGCTTTCTTT	CASSPWAGNTEAFF
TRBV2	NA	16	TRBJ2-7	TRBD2	TGTGCCAGCAGTGATCCAGGCACTAGCGGTACCTACGAGCAGTACTTC	CASSDPGTSGTYEQYF
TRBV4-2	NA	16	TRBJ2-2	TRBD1	TGTGCCAGCAGCCAAGGTAGGGGGCGAGACAACGGGGAGCTGTTTTTT	CASSQGRGRDNGELFF
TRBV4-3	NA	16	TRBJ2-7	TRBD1	TGCGCCAGCAGCCGGGCGCGGGACAGGTCGGGCTACGAGCAGTACTTC	CASSRARDRSGYEQYF
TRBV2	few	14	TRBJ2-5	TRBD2	TGTGCCAGCAGTGAGCGGGGGGGAGGTGAGACCCAGTACTTC	CASSERGGGETQYF